This T cell receptor beta chain was sequenced for a study of metastatic and nonmetastatic thyroid tumors. Study in general: Repertoires from blood and tumor or nodule tissue of malignant and benign thyroid patients were compared. Findings and caveats of the study: Significantly greater TCR beta diversity was reportedly found in malignant thyroid tumors than in benign nodules (in blood and tumor).

This clone was counted many times. Its antigen is as yet unknown. Treatment of any kind had been given to no patient before thyroid surgery. The CDR3 length is 11 residues. Germline assignment: CDR1 SNHLY and CDR2 FYNNEI. Germline trimming cut 10 bases from V and 6 bases from J; bases unmatched to any gene: 2. Original processing notes: In papillary thyroid cancer, a distant-metastasis classifier was built using CDR3 differences across clinicopathological groups. TCRdb re-analyzed the PCR reads through MiXCR. TCRdb, not the original authors, processed these V and J calls. The profile shows about 28,000 clones, about 20% of them singletons.

J is TRBJ2-2 and V is TRBV2; 7 positions match TRBD2. Sequencing was done on a sample of blood. This sequence was found in a female donor with papillary thyroid cancer or a benign thyroid nodule (not recorded which). Some clones in this sample may be carry-over from other donors' samples. The CDR3 region is CANGGSGELFF. CDR3 DNA: TGTGCCAACGGGGGGTCCGGGGAGCTGTTTTTT. Complete variable domain (other parts from reference TRBV2 and TRBJ2-2): EPEVTQTPSHQVTQMGQEVILRCVPISNHLYFYWYRQILGQKVEFLVSFYNNEISEKSEIFDDQFSVERPDGSNFTLKIRSTKLEDSAMYFCANGGSGELFFGEGSRLTVL.